This TCR beta chain came from a study of cytomegalovirus exposure and HLA in healthy donors. The CDR3 has 14 amino acids. Germline V gene data show CDR1 as MGHRA and CDR2 as YSYEKL. Trimming took off 1 base at V and 6 bases at J, with 13 bases between the two ends. It was with 60 Vbeta and 13 Jbeta primers that the PCR ran. Profiled with immunoSEQ multiplex PCR; TCRdb holds only in-frame clones, not every one. Counted here are 150,000 to 200,000 clones, approximately 81% occurring once; the ten biggest clones make up roughly 2.1%. The chain joins TRBV4-1 to TRBJ2-7, with D possibly being TRBD1 (6 bases). The sequenced sample was PBMCs. This receptor was taken from a man between 18 and 29 years old in good health and CMV-seronegative. Written as DNA, the CDR3 is TGCGCCAGCAGCCAAGTATACAGGGTCAGCGAGCAGTACTTC. It specifies CASSQVYRVSEQYF.